These 13 T cell receptor beta chains share one sample of origin, sequenced in a study of graft-versus-host responses after intestinal transplantation. Sequenced by immunoSEQ multiplex PCR; TCRdb stores in-frame clones only, minus some. The sample lists almost 4,500 clones, under 75% occurring once. Graft samples were processed, releasing intraepithelial and lamina propria lymphocytes. Sequencing was performed on ileum tissue, taken 17 days after transplant. The source is a human patient who received an intestinal transplant, so some T cells may come from the graft donor.

This clone was seen only a few times. The DNA of the CDR3 is TGTGCCAGCAGCCCGATGTCTGACTACACTGAAGCTTTCTTT. It yields the protein CASSPMSDYTEAFF. The chain recombines TRBV5-4 with TRBJ1-1; D gene ambiguous. Per germline, CDR1 SGHNT and CDR2 YYREEE (reference sequence). With 4 bases removed from V and 3 bases from J, the gap between germline ends came to 13 bases. The CDR3 consists of 14 residues.

The table lists this clone with a few counts. The J gene is TRBJ2-5, the V gene TRBV14; 7 bases agree with TRBD2. Germline V gives CDR1 SGHDN, CDR2 FVKESK. The CDR3 is 15 residues long. V shed 0 bases and J 6 bases; nucleotides not matched to a gene: 7. CDR3 in DNA: TGTGCCAGCAGCCAAGACTTTCGGGGGGTGAAGACCCAGTACTTC. Encoded protein: CASSQDFRGVKTQYF.

The rearrangement joins TRBV9 to TRBJ2-3; TRBD1 is a possible D gene (5 bases). This CDR3 spans 16 amino acids. Germline values: CDR1 SGDLS, CDR2 YYNGEE. The ends were cut back, 0 bases at V and 2 bases at J, with 13 bases in the middle. CDR3 in DNA: TGTGCCAGCAGCGTAGGGTTAGGGGCGGACACAGATACGCAGTATTTT. This sequence encodes CASSVGLGADTDTQYF.

V and J are TRBV6-9 and TRBJ1-6, with 7 bases identical to TRBD1. The germline CDR1 and CDR2 sequences are MNHGY and SVAAGI. This CDR3 comprises 15 residues. V lost 6 bases and J lost 9; bases outside the gene matches: 11. This CDR3 reads CASRQTGDGRSPLHF. The CDR3 DNA reads as TGTGCCAGCAGGCAAACAGGGGACGGTCGTTCACCCCTCCACTTT.

The chain has TRBV9 and TRBJ2-2; 10 bases match TRBD1. Trimming cost V 4 bases and J 4 bases; bases outside gene matches: 7. CDR3 size: 16 residues. The V gene's germline CDR1 is SGDLS and CDR2 YYNGEE. CDR3 nucleotides: TGTGCCAGCAGCCCCCGACAGGGGGCGGGCACCGGGGAGCTGTTTTTT. Translation: CASSPRQGAGTGELFF.

The rearrangement joins TRBV19 to TRBJ1-3; D gene uncertain. The V end lost 3 bases, the J end lost 0 bases, and 12 bases lay between the germline ends. CDR3 size: 16 residues. The germline V gene encodes CDR1 LNHDA and CDR2 SQIVND (reference sequence). The CDR3 here is CASSMEGGSSGNTIYF. CDR3 sequence (DNA): TGTGCCAGTAGTATGGAGGGAGGCAGCTCTGGAAACACCATATATTTT.

This clone turned up a few times. The rearrangement uses TRBV6-1 and TRBJ2-2; 10 bases fit TRBD1. The germline V gene has CDR1 MNHNS and CDR2 SASEGT. The V and J ends lost 8 bases and 6 bases, in that order; junction bases with no gene match: 3. The CDR3 covers 13 residues. CDR3 coding DNA: TGTGCCAGCCTCGACAGGGGGCCCGGGGAGCTGTTTTTT. It translates to CASLDRGPGELFF.

The J gene is TRBJ1-1, the V gene TRBV4-2; D is uncertain. This CDR3 contains 16 residues. CDR1 LGHNA and CDR2 YNFKEQ come from the germline V gene. Deletions cut 0 bases from V and 3 bases from J, with 14 bases between. CDR3 protein: CASSQEKTASYTEAFF. Written as DNA, the CDR3 is TGTGCCAGCAGCCAAGAGAAAACAGCATCCTACACTGAAGCTTTCTTT.

This chain joins TRBV5-1 and TRBJ1-1; no clear D gene. The germline V and J ends were trimmed by 0 bases and 1 base, with 7 bases remaining between them. Germline V gene data show CDR1 as SGHRS and CDR2 as YFSETQ. This CDR3 has 14 residues. CDR3 amino acids: CASSLVVANTEAFF. The CDR3 nucleotides read TGCGCCAGCAGCTTGGTTGTGGCGAACACTGAAGCTTTCTTT.

This rearrangement joins TRBV13 to TRBJ1-2, with 10 bases fitting TRBD1. The germline gives CDR1 PRHDT, CDR2 FYEKMQ (reference sequence). After removal of 4 bases from V and 0 bases from J, the junction contained 5 bases not matched to a gene. This CDR3 spans 16 amino acids. CDR3 protein: CASSSRDRGPNYGYTF. DNA for the CDR3: TGTGCCAGCAGCTCCCGGGACAGGGGACCTAACTATGGCTACACCTTC.

This sequence joins TRBV11-2 and TRBJ1-4; 10 nucleotides align to TRBD1. V shed 8 bases, J shed 7 bases, and the junction held 7 bases outside the gene matches. The CDR3 extends over 14 amino acids. Looked up from germline, CDR1 is SGHAT and CDR2 is FQNNGV. Here the CDR3 DNA reads TGTGCCAGCCAGCGGGACAGGGGATTTGAAAAACTGTTTTTT. As protein: CASQRDRGFEKLFF.

The genes are TRBV7-2 and TRBJ2-2; the match to TRBD2 covers 9 bases. V was pared by 4 bases and J by 0 bases, with 3 bases of the junction left unmatched. The CDR3 extends over 16 amino acids. Germline CDR1 is SGHTA and CDR2 is FQGNSA. The CDR3 nucleotides read TGTGCCAGCAGCTCTAGACTAGCGGCGAACACCGGGGAGCTGTTTTTT. This gives the protein CASSSRLAANTGELFF.

The chain links TRBV6-1 to TRBJ1-5; D is ambiguous. The CDR3 has 12 amino acids. V was clipped by 7 bases and J by 1 base, with 5 bases between them. Germline CDR1 MNHNS, CDR2 SASEGT. CDR3 coding DNA: TGTGCCAGCAACGGGAGCAATCAGCCCCAGCATTTT. Its translation is CASNGSNQPQHF.